The subject of this entry is one T cell receptor beta chain. Original processing notes: From reference gene primer amplification, estimates of nucleated cell counts were derived. Data came from immunoSEQ multiplex PCR; TCRdb stores just in-frame clones and leaves some out. V and J calls and clone size are copied from that table; D and trimming were computed from the DNA. Seen here are tens of thousands of clones, 77% observed once, and the top ten hold roughly 45%. This sample was taken from a study of blood T cell repertoires in COVID-19. Between the trimmed V and J ends, which lost 4 bases and 0 bases, there was a span of 3 bases. The CDR3 length is 12 residues.

The receptor was isolated from a man between 70 and 80 years old with active or convalescent COVID-19. V is TRBV12-3 or TRBV12-4 and J is TRBJ1-1; D is uncertain. The sample consisted of peripheral blood. In DNA, the CDR3 is TGTGCCAGCAGTTACTTGAACACTGAAGCTTTCTTT. Its protein is CASSYLNTEAFF.